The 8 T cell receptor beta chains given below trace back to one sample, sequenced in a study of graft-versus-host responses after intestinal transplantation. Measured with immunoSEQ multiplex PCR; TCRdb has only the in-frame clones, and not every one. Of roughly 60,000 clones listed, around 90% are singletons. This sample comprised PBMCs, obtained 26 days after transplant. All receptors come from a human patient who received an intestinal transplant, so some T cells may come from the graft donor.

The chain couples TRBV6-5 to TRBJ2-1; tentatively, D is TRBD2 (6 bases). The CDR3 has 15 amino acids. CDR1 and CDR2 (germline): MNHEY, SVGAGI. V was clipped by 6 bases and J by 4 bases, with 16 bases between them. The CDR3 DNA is TGTGCCAGCAGCACGAGGAGGGAGCCATACAATGAGCAGTTCTTC. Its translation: CASSTRREPYNEQFF.

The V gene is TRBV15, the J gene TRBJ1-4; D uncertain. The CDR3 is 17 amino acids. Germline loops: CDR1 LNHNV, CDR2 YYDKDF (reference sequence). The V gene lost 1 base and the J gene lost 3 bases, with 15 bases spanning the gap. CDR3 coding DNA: TGTGCCACCAGCAGAGCCCTGGGCAGTCAAGCTAATGAAAAACTGTTTTTT. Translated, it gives CATSRALGSQANEKLFF.

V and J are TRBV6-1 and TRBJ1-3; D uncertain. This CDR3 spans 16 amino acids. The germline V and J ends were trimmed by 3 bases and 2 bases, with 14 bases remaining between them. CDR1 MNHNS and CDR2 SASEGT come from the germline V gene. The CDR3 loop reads CASSEALESAGNTIYF. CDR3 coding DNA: TGTGCCAGCAGTGAGGCCCTAGAGAGTGCTGGAAACACCATATATTTT.

The CDR3 coding sequence is TGTGCCAGCAGTCCAGGGTTACTCTATGGCTACACCTTC. Translated: CASSPGLLYGYTF. This sequence joins TRBV28 and TRBJ1-2; D may be TRBD1 (5 bases). Trimming pared 5 bases from V and 4 bases from J, leaving 11 bases between. Germline CDR1 and CDR2: MDHEN and SYDVKM. This CDR3 contains 13 residues.

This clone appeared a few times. CDR3 sequence (DNA): TGTGCCAGGGGCACAGGGCCTGAAAAACTGTTTTTT. Translated: CARGTGPEKLFF. The J gene is TRBJ1-4, the V gene TRBV21-1; the D call in the table, TRBD1, was not verified against the DNA. TRBV21-1 is a pseudogene segment. The length of the CDR3 is 12 residues.

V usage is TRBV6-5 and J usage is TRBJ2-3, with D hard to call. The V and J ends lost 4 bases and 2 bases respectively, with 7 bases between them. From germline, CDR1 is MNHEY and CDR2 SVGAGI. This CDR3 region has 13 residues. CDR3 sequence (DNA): TGTGCCAGCAGTTTTTATCCCACAGATACGCAGTATTTT. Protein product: CASSFYPTDTQYF.

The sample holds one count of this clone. The CDR3 loop reads CATSRDGQATGDGETQYF. The DNA for the CDR3 is TGTGCCACCAGCAGAGATGGGCAAGCGACAGGGGATGGAGAGACCCAGTACTTC. The V call is TRBV15, the J call TRBJ2-5, with 8 positions matching TRBD1. In germline, CDR1 is LNHNV, CDR2 YYDKDF (reference sequence). The CDR3 has 18 amino acids. J gave up 4 bases and V 0 bases, and 13 bases lay outside the gene matches.

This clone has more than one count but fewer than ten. This chain's CDR3 is CATQQGMNEKLFF. In DNA, the CDR3 is TGTGCCACCCAACAGGGGATGAATGAAAAACTGTTTTTT. This chain uses TRBV19 with TRBJ1-4; 7 bases align to TRBD1. V shed 10 bases and J 5 bases; nucleotides not matched to a gene: 7. Germline CDR1 LNHDA, CDR2 SQIVND (reference sequence). The CDR3 is 13 residues long.